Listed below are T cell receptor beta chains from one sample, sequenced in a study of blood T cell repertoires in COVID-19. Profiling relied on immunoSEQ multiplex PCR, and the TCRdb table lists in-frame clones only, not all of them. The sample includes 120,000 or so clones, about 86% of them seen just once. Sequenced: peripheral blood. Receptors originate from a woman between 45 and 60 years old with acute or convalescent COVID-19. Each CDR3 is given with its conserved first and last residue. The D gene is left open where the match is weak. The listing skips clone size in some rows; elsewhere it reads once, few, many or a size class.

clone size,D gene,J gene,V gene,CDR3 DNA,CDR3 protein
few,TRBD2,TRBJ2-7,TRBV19,TGTGCCAGTAGCATCTTACTAGCGTCTGAGCAGTACTTC,CASSILLASEQYF
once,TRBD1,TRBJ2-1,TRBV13,TGTGCCAGCAGCTGGACAGGGAACAATGAGCAGTTCTTC,CASSWTGNNEQFF
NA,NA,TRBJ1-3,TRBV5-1,TGCGCCAGCAGCTTGGCCGGAAGGGGCCTTGACACCATATATTTT,CASSLAGRGLDTIYF
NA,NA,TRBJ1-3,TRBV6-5,TGTGCCAGCAAACTGTACTCTGGAAACACCATATATTTT,CASKLYSGNTIYF
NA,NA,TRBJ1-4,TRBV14,TGTGCCAGCAGCCAGCAGAGGACAGCTAATGAAAAACTGTTTTTT,CASSQQRTANEKLFF
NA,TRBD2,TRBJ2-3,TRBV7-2,TGTACCAGCAGCGAACACCTCTTAGCGGGACCAGATACGCAGTATTTT,CTSSEHLLAGPDTQYF
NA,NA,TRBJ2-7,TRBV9,TGTGCCAGCAGCGTAGAGTCGGGATCCTACGAGCAGTACTTC,CASSVESGSYEQYF
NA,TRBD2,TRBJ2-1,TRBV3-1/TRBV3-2,TGTGCCAGCCGTAGCGGGGATATGAGCTCCTACAATGAGCAGTTCTTC,CASRSGDMSSYNEQFF
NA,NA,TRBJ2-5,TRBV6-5,TGTGCCAGCAGTTACTCGATACAAAGGGGTTGGGAGACCCAGTACTTC,CASSYSIQRGWETQYF
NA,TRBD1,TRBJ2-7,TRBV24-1,TGTGCCACCAGTGACAGGGGGACCTACGAGCAGTACTTC,CATSDRGTYEQYF
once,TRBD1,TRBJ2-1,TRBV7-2,TGTGCCAGCAGCTTAACAGCCGCAGGGGGCTATGAGCAGTTCTTC,CASSLTAAGGYEQFF
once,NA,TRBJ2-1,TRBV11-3,TGTGCCAGCAGCTCCGAGAACAATGAGCAGTTCTTC,CASSSENNEQFF